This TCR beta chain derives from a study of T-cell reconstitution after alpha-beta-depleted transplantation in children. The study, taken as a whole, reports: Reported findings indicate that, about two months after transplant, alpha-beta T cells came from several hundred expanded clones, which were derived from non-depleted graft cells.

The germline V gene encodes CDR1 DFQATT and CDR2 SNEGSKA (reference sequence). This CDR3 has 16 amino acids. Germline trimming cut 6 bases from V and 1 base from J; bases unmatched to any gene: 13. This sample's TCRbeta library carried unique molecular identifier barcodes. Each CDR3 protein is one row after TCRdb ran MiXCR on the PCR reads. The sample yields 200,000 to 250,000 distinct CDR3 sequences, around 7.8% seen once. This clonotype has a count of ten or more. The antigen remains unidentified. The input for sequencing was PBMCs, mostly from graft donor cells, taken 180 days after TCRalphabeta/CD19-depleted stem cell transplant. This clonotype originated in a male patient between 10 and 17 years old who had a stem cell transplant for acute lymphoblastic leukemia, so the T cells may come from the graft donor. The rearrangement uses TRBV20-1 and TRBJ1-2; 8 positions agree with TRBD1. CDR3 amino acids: CSAPFLDREDNYGYTF. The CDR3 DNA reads TGCAGTGCCCCCTTCTTGGACAGGGAGGATAACTATGGCTACACCTTC.